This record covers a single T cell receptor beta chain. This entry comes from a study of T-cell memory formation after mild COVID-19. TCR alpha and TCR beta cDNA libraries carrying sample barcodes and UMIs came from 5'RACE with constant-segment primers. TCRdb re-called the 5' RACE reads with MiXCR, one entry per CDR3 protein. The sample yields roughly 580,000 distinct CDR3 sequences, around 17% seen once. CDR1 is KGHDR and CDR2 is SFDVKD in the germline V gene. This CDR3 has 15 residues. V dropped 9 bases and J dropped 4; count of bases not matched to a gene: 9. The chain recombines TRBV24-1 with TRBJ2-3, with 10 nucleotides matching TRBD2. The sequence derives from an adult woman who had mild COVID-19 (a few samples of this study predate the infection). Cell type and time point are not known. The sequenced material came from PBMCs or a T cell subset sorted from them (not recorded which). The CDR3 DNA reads TGTGCCACCCGGGTCGGGACTAGCGCCGCAGATACGCAGTATTTT. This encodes CATRVGTSAADTQYF.